Listed below are T cell receptor beta chains from one sample, sequenced in a study of radiotherapy plus CTLA-4 blockade in lung cancer. Assay: immunoSEQ multiplex PCR; the TCRdb copy retains only in-frame clones and omits some. The table lists 90,000 to 100,000 clones, around 79% of them singletons. This specimen consisted of peripheral blood, obtained from a patient treated with radiotherapy plus ipilimumab. Receptors originate from a human donor with non-small cell lung cancer who had a partial response to radiotherapy plus ipilimumab. Some clones in this sample may be carry-over from other donors' samples. CDR3s include the opening cysteine and the closing phenylalanine or tryptophan. Fields, in order: V gene, clone size, J gene, D gene, CDR3 DNA, CDR3 protein. D genes are given only for firm matches. Clone sizes are given selectively: once, few, many, or a class where the clone is expanded.

TRBV6-6,NA,TRBJ2-5,TRBD1,TGTGCCAGCAGAGAAACCGGGACAGGGATTCGGGAGACCCAGTACTTC,CASRETGTGIRETQYF
TRBV28,NA,TRBJ2-6,TRBD1,TGTGCCAGCAGTTCGCACTTAGGGGGCGCTGGGGCCAACGTCCTGACTTTC,CASSSHLGGAGANVLTF
TRBV19,medium-sized,TRBJ1-5,NA,TGTGCCAGTAGTATAATGGGCAGGGGTAGCAATCAGCCCCAGCATTTT,CASSIMGRGSNQPQHF
TRBV18,NA,TRBJ1-2,TRBD1,TGTGCCAGCTCCCCCGTCCGGGACAGAGACTATGGCTACACCTTC,CASSPVRDRDYGYTF
TRBV6-4,NA,TRBJ2-1,NA,TGTGCCAGCAGCCCCGGGATCGCAAGTAATGAGCAGTTCTTC,CASSPGIASNEQFF
TRBV28,once,TRBJ1-2,TRBD1,TGTGCCAGCAGTCCAATGTGGGGGACAGGGGCCAAAGAGTCTGGCTACACCTTC,CASSPMWGTGAKESGYTF
TRBV6-1,NA,TRBJ1-1,TRBD1,TGTGCCAGCAGTGGGGGACAGGTGAACACTGAAGCTTTCTTT,CASSGGQVNTEAFF
TRBV5-1,NA,TRBJ2-1,TRBD2,TGCGCCAGCAGCTTAAGCGGGATTTCCTACAATGAGCAGTTCTTC,CASSLSGISYNEQFF
TRBV30,NA,TRBJ2-1,NA,TGTGCCTGGAGGACCCCAGGGGCCGCAAATGAGCAGTTCTTC,CAWRTPGAANEQFF
TRBV7-9,NA,TRBJ2-5,TRBD1,TGTGCCAGCAGCCGCCGGACAGGGGGCGGCGAGACCCAGTACTTC,CASSRRTGGGETQYF
TRBV15,NA,TRBJ1-3,NA,TGTGCCACCAGCACCGATTACAGGGCTGGAAACACCATATATTTT,CATSTDYRAGNTIYF
TRBV6-1,NA,TRBJ2-1,NA,TGTGCCAGCAGTGTTAGCGGCAATGAGCAGTTCTTC,CASSVSGNEQFF
TRBV7-8,NA,TRBJ2-2,NA,TGTGCCAGCAGTCTTGTCCGGGCGGGTACCGGGGAGCTGTTTTTT,CASSLVRAGTGELFF
TRBV5-1,NA,TRBJ1-2,NA,TGCGCCAGCAGGGAGGAAACTAAGGCTAACTATGGCTACACCTTC,CASREETKANYGYTF
TRBV19,NA,TRBJ2-7,TRBD1,TGTGCCAGTAGTACACAGGGGGGAATCTCCTACGAGCAGTACTTC,CASSTQGGISYEQYF
TRBV5-1,NA,TRBJ1-1,NA,TGCGCCAGCAGCTTGGGGCAGGGAGGGAGGAACACTGAAGCTTTCTTT,CASSLGQGGRNTEAFF
TRBV4-1,NA,TRBJ1-1,NA,TGCGCCAGCAGTCATCTGGCCGGTCAGCGAAGCACTGAAGCTTTCTTT,CASSHLAGQRSTEAFF
TRBV18,NA,TRBJ2-3,TRBD2,TGTGCCAGCTCACCCTCTAGCGGGTACACAGATACGCAGTATTTT,CASSPSSGYTDTQYF
TRBV4-1,NA,TRBJ1-1,NA,TGCGCCAGCAGCCAGCAGGGAAAAGCTTTCTTT,CASSQQGKAFF
TRBV6-6,NA,TRBJ2-3,TRBD2,TGTGCCATCCGGGGGGGCACAGATACGCAGTATTTT,CAIRGGTDTQYF
TRBV19,few,TRBJ2-6,TRBD1,TGTGCCAGTAGTGACCCAAGGACAGGGTCCGGGGCCAACGTCCTGACTTTC,CASSDPRTGSGANVLTF
TRBV5-1,NA,TRBJ2-7,NA,TGCGCCAGCAGCTTGGGTCCCGGGGACTACGAGCAGTACTTC,CASSLGPGDYEQYF
TRBV7-2,NA,TRBJ2-1,NA,TGTGCCAGCAGCACCTCAGCGTCCGGCAATGAGCAGTTCTTC,CASSTSASGNEQFF
TRBV19,NA,TRBJ1-5,NA,TGTGCCAGTAGTATAGGGGGCGGTAGCAATCAGCCCCAGCATTTT,CASSIGGGSNQPQHF
TRBV6-1,NA,TRBJ2-2,NA,TGTGCCACCGAGAGCCATACCACGAGCACCGGGGAGCTGTTTTTT,CATESHTTSTGELFF
TRBV10-3,NA,TRBJ2-7,NA,TGTGCCATCAAGAGGGAGGGGGACTCCTACGAGCAGTACTTC,CAIKREGDSYEQYF
TRBV28,few,TRBJ1-5,NA,TGTGCCAGCAGTTTAGGGGTCATCAGGGAATCGGCCCAGCATTTT,CASSLGVIRESAQHF
TRBV7-2,NA,TRBJ2-6,NA,TGTGCCAGCAGCTTAGGTTGGGGTATCGGGACCAACGTCCTGACTTTC,CASSLGWGIGTNVLTF
TRBV5-1,NA,TRBJ1-1,NA,TGCGCCAGCAGCTTGCGAGGAGGCACTGAAGCTTTCTTT,CASSLRGGTEAFF
TRBV7-2,NA,TRBJ2-5,NA,TGTGCCAGCGGCCTTGGAAGGAGGGAGACCCAGTACTTC,CASGLGRRETQYF
TRBV7-8,NA,TRBJ1-1,NA,TGTGCCAGCAGCTTAGCGCGGGGAGAATACACTGAAGCTTTCTTT,CASSLARGEYTEAFF
TRBV5-1,once,TRBJ2-1,NA,TGCGCCAGCAGCTTGGGAGGGAGCTCCTACAATGAGCAGTTCTTC,CASSLGGSSYNEQFF
TRBV11-2,NA,TRBJ2-1,NA,TGTGCCAGCAGCTTAGATGGGGGGATCCCCCGGATCGAGCAGTTCTTC,CASSLDGGIPRIEQFF
TRBV6-5,NA,TRBJ2-1,TRBD2,TGTGCCAGCAGTTATGGGAGGGGTAATGAGCAGTTCTTC,CASSYGRGNEQFF
TRBV19,NA,TRBJ2-3,NA,TGTGCCAGCCAATCGCAGGCTAGCACAGATACGCAGTATTTT,CASQSQASTDTQYF
TRBV10-3,few,TRBJ2-3,TRBD1,TGTGCCATCACCCAGGGACAGGGAAGCACAGATACGCAGTATTTT,CAITQGQGSTDTQYF
TRBV25-1,NA,TRBJ2-7,NA,TGTGCCAGCAGTGGAACTCCCTCCTACGAGCAGTACTTC,CASSGTPSYEQYF
TRBV5-4,NA,TRBJ2-5,NA,TGTGCCAGCAGCCCCGCATTGGGGCAGCAAGAGACCCAGTACTTC,CASSPALGQQETQYF
TRBV19,NA,TRBJ2-7,NA,TGTGCCAGTAGTCCAAGGGTGCAGGGATTCCACGAGCAGTACTTC,CASSPRVQGFHEQYF
TRBV2,NA,TRBJ1-4,TRBD1,TGTGCCAGCAGGGGACAGGGACTCGAAAAACTGTTTTTT,CASRGQGLEKLFF
TRBV11-3,NA,TRBJ2-7,TRBD1,TGTGCCAGCAGCTTCCGGACAGGGCGCTACGAGCAGTACTTC,CASSFRTGRYEQYF
TRBV27,once,TRBJ2-5,TRBD2,TGTGCCAGTTGCGGGACTAGCGGGGACCAAGAGACCCAGTACTTC,CASCGTSGDQETQYF
TRBV29-1,few,TRBJ1-5,TRBD1,TGCAGCGTTGTCGACAGGGGCGCCTCCTACCCTAATCAGCCCCAGCATTTT,CSVVDRGASYPNQPQHF
TRBV9,NA,TRBJ1-2,NA,TGTGCCAGCAGCCTCACGGGGGGGGTGGGTGGCTACACCTTC,CASSLTGGVGGYTF
TRBV6-4,NA,TRBJ2-2,NA,TGTGCCAGCAGTGCCTCGACTCGAGTCAACACCGGGGAGCTGTTTTTT,CASSASTRVNTGELFF
TRBV6-1,NA,TRBJ1-2,TRBD1,TGTGCCAGCAGTGGAGACAGGGTCAACTATGGCTACACCTTC,CASSGDRVNYGYTF
TRBV28,few,TRBJ1-5,TRBD1,TGTGCCAGCAGTTTATGGCAGGGGGTACAGCCCCAGCATTTT,CASSLWQGVQPQHF
TRBV7-3,NA,TRBJ1-6,TRBD1,TGTGCCAGCAGCAACTACAGGGGATTCCCCTATAATTCACCCCTCCACTTT,CASSNYRGFPYNSPLHF
TRBV6-6,NA,TRBJ2-1,NA,TGTGCCAGCAGTGCCACCGGGACAATTAATGAGCAGTTCTTC,CASSATGTINEQFF
TRBV7-9,NA,TRBJ2-1,TRBD1,TGTGCCAGCAGGGGGGACAGAAGCCATTACAATGAGCAGTTCTTC,CASRGDRSHYNEQFF